Reported below is one T cell receptor (beta chain). Its cognate antigen is unknown. TRB cDNA was prepared as libraries by UMI-labeled 5' RACE. Following a re-call of the 5' RACE reads, TCRdb has one entry per CDR3 protein and lacks DNA. Recorded here are some 56,000 distinct CDR3 sequences; the top ten clones represent about 20%. These data come from a study of CXCR3-negative and CXCR3-positive naive CD8 T cells. Whole-study results and caveats: Memory cells differed in TRBV-TRBJ usage, but naive CXCR3-negative and CXCR3-positive cells had similar usage.

This TCR came from a human donor in good health. Some clones in this sample may be carry-over from other donors' samples. The sequenced sample was memory CD8+ T cells from blood.

This CDR3 is CATSISPESVAYTEAFF. The gene calls are TRBV15 and TRBJ1-1. Germline CDR1 LNHNV, CDR2 YYDKDF (reference sequence). This CDR3 has 17 amino acids.